These 9 T cell receptor beta chains were sequenced from one sample in a study of human thymus T cells. TCRdb's copy holds only in-frame clones and misses some; the assay was immunoSEQ multiplex PCR. The sample has 70,000 to 75,000 clones; over 85% are singletons. Thymic tissue was derived from resections collected during corrective heart surgery. Sequenced input: thymus tissue. The receptors originated from a girl under three years old with a congenital heart defect but otherwise immunologically healthy.

This chain connects TRBV7-9 to TRBJ2-1; D call uncertain. CDR3 length equals 9 residues. The ends were cut back, 5 bases at V and 14 bases at J, with 7 bases in the middle. Germline V gene data show CDR1 as SEHNR and CDR2 as FQNEAQ (reference sequence). CDR3 in DNA: TGTGCCAGCAGCGAACACGAGTTCTTC. As protein: CASSEHEFF.

The V and J genes are TRBV4-3 and TRBJ2-5; D unresolved. In germline, CDR1 is LGHNA, CDR2 YSLEER. This CDR3 comprises 14 residues. With 1 base removed from V and 5 bases from J, the gap between germline ends came to 11 bases. The CDR3 region has the DNA TGCGCCAGCAGCCAAGTGGCCCCAGCGGAGACCCAGTACTTC. Translating gives CASSQVAPAETQYF.

The sample holds one count of this clone. V gene TRBV11-3 combines with J gene TRBJ2-1; 8 bases match TRBD1. The CDR3 loop spans 13 amino acids. With 7 bases clipped from V and 7 bases from J, the junction kept 6 bases outside the gene matches. Germline loops: CDR1 SGHNT, CDR2 YENEEA. CDR3 amino acids: CASTPDRENEQFF. CDR3 sequence (DNA): TGTGCCAGCACGCCGGACAGGGAAAATGAGCAGTTCTTC.

The chain recombines TRBV19 with TRBJ1-1; 7 bases fit TRBD1. The V gene's germline CDR1 is LNHDA and CDR2 SQIVND (reference sequence). The CDR3 contains 15 residues. The junction had 8 bases not matched to a gene; V was cut back by 5 bases and J by 2 bases. This CDR3 reads CASSYSTGPNTEAFF. The DNA for the CDR3 is TGTGCCAGTAGTTACTCGACAGGGCCCAACACTGAAGCTTTCTTT.

The gene calls are TRBV28 and TRBJ1-1, with D maybe TRBD1 (5 bases). Trimming took 5 bases from V and 3 from J, leaving 25 bases between them. CDR1 and CDR2 from the germline V gene are MDHEN and SYDVKM. The CDR3 is 18 amino acids. CDR3 sequence: CASSLPQRAPLGDTEAFF. The CDR3 coding sequence is TGTGCCAGCAGTCTCCCGCAGCGGGCCCCCTTGGGGGACACTGAAGCTTTCTTT.

The V gene is TRBV25-1, the J gene TRBJ1-1; 9 bases agree with TRBD1. The trim removed 4 bases at V and 1 base at J, leaving 7 bases unmatched. CDR1 MGHDK and CDR2 SYGVNS come from the germline V gene. The CDR3 sequence is 16 residues long. The CDR3 protein is CASSGTGEPPNTEAFF. CDR3 nucleotide sequence: TGTGCCAGCAGTGGGACAGGGGAGCCCCCGAACACTGAAGCTTTCTTT.

The J gene is TRBJ2-5, the V gene TRBV14; 8 bases match TRBD1. Germline V gives CDR1 SGHDN, CDR2 FVKESK. V trimming: 8 bases; J trimming: 4 bases; junction bases outside the gene matches: 6. This CDR3 is built from 13 residues. CDR3: CASSLRGRETQYF. The CDR3 nucleotides read TGTGCCAGCTCCCTCAGGGGGCGAGAGACCCAGTACTTC.

CDR3 protein: CASSVNLAEEQYF. CDR3 nucleotide sequence: TGTGCCAGCAGCGTCAATCTAGCGGAAGAGCAGTACTTC. J is TRBJ2-7 and V is TRBV7-2, with 7 bases aligning to TRBD2. Germline loops: CDR1 SGHTA, CDR2 FQGNSA. J was trimmed by 7 bases and V by 5 bases; bases with no gene match: 8. The CDR3 length is 13 residues.

V usage is TRBV7-9 and J usage is TRBJ2-2, with TRBD1 matching 8 bases. This CDR3 spans 18 amino acids. CDR1 SEHNR and CDR2 FQNEAQ come from the germline V gene (reference sequence). The trim removed 4 bases at V and 7 bases at J, leaving 17 bases unmatched. In nucleotides, the CDR3 is TGTGCCAGCAGCTGTCATAGTATACGGGACAGGTTTCTCGGGGAGCTGTTTTTT. It yields the protein CASSCHSIRDRFLGELFF.